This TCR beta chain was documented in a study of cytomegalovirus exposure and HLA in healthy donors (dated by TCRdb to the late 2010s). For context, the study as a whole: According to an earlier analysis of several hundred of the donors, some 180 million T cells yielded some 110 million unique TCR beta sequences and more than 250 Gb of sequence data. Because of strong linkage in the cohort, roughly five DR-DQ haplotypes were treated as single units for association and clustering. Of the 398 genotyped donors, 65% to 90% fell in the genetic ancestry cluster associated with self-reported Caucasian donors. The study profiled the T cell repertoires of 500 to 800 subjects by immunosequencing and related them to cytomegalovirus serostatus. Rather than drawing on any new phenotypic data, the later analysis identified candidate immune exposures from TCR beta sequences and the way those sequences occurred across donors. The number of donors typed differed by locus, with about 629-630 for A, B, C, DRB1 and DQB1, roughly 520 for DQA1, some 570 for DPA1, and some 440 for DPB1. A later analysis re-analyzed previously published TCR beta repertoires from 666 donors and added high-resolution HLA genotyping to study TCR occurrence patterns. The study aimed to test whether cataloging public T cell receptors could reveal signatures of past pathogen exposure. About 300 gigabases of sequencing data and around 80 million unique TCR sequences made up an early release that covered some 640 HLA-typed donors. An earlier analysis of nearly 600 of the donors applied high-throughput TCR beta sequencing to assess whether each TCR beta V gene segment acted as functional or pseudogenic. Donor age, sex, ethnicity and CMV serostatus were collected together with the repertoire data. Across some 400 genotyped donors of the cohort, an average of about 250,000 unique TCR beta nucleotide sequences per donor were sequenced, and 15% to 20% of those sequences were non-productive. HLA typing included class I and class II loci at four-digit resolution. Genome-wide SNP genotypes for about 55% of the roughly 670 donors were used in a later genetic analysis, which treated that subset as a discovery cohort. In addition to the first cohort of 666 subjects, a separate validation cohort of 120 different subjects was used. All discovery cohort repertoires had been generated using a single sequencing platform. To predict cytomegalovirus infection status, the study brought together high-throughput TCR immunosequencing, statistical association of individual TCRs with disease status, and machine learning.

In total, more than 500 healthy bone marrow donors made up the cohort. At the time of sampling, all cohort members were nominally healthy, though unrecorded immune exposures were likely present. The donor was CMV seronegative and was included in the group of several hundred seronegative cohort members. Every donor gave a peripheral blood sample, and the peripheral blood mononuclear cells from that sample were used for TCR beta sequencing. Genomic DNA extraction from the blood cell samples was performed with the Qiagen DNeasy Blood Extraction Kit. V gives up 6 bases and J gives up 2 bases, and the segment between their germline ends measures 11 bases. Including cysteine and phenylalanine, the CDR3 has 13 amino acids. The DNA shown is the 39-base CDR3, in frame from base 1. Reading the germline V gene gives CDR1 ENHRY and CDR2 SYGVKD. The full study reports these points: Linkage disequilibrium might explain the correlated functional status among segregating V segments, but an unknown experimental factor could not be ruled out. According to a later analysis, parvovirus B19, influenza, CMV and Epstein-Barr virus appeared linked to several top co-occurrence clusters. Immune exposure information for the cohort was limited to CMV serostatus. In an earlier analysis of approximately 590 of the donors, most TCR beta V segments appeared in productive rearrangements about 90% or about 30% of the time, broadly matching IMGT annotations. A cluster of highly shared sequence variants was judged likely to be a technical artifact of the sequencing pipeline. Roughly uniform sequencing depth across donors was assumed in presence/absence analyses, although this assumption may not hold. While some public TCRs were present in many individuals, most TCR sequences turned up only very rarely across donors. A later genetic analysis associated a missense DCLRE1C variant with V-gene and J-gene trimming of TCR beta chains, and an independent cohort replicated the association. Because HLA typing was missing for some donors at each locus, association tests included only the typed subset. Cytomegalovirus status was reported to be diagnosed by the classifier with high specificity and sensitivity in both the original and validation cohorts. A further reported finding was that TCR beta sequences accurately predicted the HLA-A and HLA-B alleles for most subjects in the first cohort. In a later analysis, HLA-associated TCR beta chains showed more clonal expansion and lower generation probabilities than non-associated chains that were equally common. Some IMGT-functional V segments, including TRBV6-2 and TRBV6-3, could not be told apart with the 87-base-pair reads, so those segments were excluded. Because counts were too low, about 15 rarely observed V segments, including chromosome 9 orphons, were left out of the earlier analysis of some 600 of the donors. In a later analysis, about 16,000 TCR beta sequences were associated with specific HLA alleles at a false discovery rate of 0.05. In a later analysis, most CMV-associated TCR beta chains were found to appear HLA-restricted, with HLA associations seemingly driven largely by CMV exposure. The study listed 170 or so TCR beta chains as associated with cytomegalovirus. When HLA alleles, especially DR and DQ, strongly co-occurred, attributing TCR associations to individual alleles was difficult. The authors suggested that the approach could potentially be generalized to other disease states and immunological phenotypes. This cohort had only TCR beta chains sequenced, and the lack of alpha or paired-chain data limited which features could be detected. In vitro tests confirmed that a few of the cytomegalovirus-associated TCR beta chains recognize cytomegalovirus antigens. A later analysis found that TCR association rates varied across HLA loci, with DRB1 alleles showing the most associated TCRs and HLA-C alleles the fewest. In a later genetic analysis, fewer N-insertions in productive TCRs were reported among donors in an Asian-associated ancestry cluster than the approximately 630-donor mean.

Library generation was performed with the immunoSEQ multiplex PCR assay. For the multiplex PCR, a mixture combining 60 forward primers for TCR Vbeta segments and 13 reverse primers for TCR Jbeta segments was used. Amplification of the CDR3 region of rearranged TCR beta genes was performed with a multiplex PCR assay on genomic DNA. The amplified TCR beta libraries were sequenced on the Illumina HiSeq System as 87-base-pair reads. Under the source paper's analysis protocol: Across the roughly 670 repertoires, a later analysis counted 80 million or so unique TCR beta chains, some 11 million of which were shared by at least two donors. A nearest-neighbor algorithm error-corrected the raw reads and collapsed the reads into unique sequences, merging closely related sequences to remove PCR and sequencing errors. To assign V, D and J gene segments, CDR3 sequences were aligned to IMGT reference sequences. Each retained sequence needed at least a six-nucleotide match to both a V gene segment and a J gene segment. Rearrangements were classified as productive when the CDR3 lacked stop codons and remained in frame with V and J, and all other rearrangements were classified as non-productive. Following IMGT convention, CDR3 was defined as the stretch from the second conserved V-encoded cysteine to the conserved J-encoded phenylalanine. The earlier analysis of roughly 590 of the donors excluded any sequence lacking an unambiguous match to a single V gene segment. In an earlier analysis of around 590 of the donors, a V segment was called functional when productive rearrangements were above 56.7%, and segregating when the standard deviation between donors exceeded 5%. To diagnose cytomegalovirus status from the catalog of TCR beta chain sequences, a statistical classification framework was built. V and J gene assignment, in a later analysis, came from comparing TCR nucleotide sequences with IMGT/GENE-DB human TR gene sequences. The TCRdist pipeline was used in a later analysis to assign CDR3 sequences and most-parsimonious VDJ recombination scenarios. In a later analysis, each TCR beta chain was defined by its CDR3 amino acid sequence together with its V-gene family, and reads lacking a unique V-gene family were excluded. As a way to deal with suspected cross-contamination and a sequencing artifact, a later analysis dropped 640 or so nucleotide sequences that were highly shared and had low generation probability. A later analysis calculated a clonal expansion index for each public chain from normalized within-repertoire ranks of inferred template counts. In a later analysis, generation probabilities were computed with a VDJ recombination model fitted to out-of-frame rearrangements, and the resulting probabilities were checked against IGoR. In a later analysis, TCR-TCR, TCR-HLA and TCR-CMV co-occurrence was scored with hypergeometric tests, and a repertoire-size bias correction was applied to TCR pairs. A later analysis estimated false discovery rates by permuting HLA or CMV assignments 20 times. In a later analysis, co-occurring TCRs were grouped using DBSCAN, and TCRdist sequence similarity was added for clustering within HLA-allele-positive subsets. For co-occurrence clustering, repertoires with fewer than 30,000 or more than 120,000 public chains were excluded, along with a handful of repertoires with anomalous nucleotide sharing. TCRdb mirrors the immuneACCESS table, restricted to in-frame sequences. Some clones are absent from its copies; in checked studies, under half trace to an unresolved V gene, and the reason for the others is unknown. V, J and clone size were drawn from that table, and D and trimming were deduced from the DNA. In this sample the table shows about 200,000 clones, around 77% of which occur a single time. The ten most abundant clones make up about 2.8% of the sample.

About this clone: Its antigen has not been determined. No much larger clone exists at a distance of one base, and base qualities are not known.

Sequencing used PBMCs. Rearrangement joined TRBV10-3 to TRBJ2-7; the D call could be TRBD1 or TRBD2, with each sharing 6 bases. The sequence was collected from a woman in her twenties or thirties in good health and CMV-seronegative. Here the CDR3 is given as CAISEEGAYEQYF. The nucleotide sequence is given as TGTGCCATCAGCGAGGAGGGGGCCTACGAGCAGTACTTC.